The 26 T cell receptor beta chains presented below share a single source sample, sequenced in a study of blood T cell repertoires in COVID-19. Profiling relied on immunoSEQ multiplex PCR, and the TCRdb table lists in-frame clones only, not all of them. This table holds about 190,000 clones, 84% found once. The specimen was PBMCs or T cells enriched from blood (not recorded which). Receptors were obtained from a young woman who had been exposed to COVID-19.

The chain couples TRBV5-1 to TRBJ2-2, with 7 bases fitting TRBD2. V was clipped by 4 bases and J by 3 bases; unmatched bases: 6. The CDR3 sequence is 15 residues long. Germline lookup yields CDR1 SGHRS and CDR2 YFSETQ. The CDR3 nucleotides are TGCGCCAGCAGCCCCAGCGGGGCGGACACCGGGGAGCTGTTTTTT. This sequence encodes CASSPSGADTGELFF.

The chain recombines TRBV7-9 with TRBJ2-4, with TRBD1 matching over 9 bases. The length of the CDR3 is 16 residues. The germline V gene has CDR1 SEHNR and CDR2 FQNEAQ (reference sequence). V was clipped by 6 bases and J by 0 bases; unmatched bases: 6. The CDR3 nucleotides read TGTGCCAGCAGTGAGACAGGGGGGATAGCCAAAAACATTCAGTACTTC. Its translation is CASSETGGIAKNIQYF. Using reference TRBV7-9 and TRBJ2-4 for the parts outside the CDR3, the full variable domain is DTGVSQNPRHKITKRGQNVTFRCDPISEHNRLYWYRQTLGQGPEFLTYFQNEAQLEKSRLLSDRFSAERPKGSFSTLEIQRTEQGDSAMYLCASSETGGIAKNIQYFGAGTRLSVL.

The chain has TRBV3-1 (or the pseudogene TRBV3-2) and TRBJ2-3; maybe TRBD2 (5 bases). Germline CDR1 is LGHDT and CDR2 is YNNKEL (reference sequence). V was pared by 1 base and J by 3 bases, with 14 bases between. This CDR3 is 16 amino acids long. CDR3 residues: CASSQVPGDGTDTQYF. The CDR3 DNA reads TGTGCCAGCAGCCAAGTGCCCGGGGATGGGACAGATACGCAGTATTTT.

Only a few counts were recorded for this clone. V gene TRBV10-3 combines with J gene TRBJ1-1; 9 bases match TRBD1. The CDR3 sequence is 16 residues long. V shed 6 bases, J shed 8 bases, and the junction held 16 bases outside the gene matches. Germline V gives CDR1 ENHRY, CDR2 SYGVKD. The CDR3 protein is CAIRPNRGRVVSEAFF. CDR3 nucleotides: TGTGCCATCAGGCCCAACAGGGGGCGCGTCGTTTCCGAAGCTTTCTTT.

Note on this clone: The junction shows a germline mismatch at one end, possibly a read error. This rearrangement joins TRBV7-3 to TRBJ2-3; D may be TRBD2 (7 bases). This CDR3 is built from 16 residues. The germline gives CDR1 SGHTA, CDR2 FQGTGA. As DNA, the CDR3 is TGTGCCAGCAGTTTAACCCGGCGGGGGCGAACAGATACGCAGTATTTT. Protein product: CASSLTRRGRTDTQYF.

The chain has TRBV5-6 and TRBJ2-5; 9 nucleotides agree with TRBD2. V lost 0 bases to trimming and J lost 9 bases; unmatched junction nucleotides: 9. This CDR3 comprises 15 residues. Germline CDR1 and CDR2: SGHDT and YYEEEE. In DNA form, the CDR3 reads TGTGCCAGCAGCTTGGTGGCGGGGGGGGCCTCGGCCCAGTACTTC. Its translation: CASSLVAGGASAQYF.

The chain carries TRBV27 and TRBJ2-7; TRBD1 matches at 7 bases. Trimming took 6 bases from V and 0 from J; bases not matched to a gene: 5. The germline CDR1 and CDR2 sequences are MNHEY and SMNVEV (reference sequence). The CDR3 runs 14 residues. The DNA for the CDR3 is TGTGCCAGCAGATCCGGGGACAGCTCCTACGAGCAGTACTTC. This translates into CASRSGDSSYEQYF.

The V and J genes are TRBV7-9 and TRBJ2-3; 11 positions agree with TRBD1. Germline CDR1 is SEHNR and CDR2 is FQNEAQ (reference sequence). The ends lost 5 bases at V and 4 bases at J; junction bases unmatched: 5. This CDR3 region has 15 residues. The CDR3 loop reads CASSRGQGEADTQYF. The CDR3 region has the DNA TGTGCCAGCAGCCGGGGACAGGGGGAAGCAGATACGCAGTATTTT. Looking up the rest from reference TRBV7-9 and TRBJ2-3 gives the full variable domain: DTGVSQNPRHKITKRGQNVTFRCDPISEHNRLYWYRQTLGQGPEFLTYFQNEAQLEKSRLLSDRFSAERPKGSFSTLEIQRTEQGDSAMYLCASSRGQGEADTQYFGPGTRLTVL.

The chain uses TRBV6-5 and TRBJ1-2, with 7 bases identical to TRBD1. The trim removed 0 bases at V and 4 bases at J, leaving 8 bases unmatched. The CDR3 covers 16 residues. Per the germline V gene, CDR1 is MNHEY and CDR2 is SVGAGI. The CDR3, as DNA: TGTGCCAGCAGTTACTCCCCCCGACAGGGAAGCTATGGCTACACCTTC. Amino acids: CASSYSPRQGSYGYTF.

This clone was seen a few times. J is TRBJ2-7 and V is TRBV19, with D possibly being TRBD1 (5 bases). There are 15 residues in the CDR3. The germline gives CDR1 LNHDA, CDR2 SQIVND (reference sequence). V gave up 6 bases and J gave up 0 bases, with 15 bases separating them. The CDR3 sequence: CASRRPGQNSYEQYF. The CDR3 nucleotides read TGTGCCAGTAGACGCCCAGGGCAGAACTCCTACGAGCAGTACTTC.

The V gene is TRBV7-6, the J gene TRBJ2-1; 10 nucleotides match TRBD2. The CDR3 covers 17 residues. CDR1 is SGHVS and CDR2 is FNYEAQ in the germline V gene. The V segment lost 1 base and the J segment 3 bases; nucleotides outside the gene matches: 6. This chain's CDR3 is CASSLVASSGSYNEQFF. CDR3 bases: TGTGCCAGCAGCTTAGTGGCTTCTAGCGGGAGCTACAATGAGCAGTTCTTC.

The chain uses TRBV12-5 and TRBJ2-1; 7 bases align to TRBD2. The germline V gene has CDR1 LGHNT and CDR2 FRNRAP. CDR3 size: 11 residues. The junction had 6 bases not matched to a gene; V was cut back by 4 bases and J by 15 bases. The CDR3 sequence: CASGSSTSSFF. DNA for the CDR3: TGTGCTAGTGGTTCTTCGACTAGCTCGTTCTTC.

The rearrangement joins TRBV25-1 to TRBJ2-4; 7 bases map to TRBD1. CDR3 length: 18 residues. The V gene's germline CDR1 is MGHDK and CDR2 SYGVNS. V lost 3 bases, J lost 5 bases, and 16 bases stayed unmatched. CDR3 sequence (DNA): TGTGCCAGCAGTGACCTGGGGACAGAAGACAGGTGGGAAAACATTCAGTACTTC. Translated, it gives CASSDLGTEDRWENIQYF.

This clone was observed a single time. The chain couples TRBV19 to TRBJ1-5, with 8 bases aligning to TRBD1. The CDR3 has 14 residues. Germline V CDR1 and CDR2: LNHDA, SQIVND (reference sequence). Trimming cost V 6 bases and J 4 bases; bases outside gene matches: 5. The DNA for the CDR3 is TGTGCCAGTAGCGCCGACAGGGGTAATCAGCCCCAGCATTTT. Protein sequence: CASSADRGNQPQHF.

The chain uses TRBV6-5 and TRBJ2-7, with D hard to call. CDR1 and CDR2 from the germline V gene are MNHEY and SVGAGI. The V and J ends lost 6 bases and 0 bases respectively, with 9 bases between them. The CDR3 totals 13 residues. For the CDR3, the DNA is TGTGCCAGCAGAAAATATCCCTCCTACGAGCAGTACTTC. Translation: CASRKYPSYEQYF.

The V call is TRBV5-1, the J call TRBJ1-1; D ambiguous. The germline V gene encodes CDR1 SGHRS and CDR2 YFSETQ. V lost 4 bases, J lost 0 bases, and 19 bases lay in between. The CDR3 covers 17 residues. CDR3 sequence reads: CASSHSSKADMNTEAFF. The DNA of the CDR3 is TGCGCCAGCAGCCACAGTAGTAAGGCAGACATGAACACTGAAGCTTTCTTT.

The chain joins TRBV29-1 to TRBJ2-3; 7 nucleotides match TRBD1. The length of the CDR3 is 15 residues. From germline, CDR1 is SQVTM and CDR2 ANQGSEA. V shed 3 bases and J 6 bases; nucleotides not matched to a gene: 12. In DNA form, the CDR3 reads TGCAGCGTTGATTCCCAGGGGGATATAGGGGATACGCAGTATTTT. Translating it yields CSVDSQGDIGDTQYF.

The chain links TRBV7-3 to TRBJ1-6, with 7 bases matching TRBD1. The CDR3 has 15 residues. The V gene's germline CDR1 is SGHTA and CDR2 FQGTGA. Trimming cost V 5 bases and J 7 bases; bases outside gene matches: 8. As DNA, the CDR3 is TGTGCCAGCAGCACCAGGGGACAGAAAAATTCACCCCTCCACTTT. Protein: CASSTRGQKNSPLHF.

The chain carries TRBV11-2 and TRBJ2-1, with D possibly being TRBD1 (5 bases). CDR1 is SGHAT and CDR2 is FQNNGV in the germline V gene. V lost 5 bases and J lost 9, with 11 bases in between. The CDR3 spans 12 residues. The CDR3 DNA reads TGTGCCAGCAGCCGGACAAGAGGTGAGCAGTTCTTC. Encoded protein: CASSRTRGEQFF.

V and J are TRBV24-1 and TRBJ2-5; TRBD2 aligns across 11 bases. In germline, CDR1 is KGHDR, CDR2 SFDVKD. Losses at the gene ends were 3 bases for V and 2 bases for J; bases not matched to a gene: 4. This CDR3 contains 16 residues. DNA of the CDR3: TGTGCCACCAGTGATCCACTAGCGGGGGTACAAGAGACCCAGTACTTC. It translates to CATSDPLAGVQETQYF.

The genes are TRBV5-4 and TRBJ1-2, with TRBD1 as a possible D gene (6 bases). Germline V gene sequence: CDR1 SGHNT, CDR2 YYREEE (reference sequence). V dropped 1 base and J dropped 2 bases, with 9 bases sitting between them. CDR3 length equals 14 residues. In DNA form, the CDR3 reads TGTGCCAGCAGCTTGAACAGGGCGAACTATGGCTACACCTTC. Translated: CASSLNRANYGYTF.

The DNA for the CDR3 is TGTGCCAGCTCACAAGAGGGGGACACTGAAGCTTTCTTT. Residues: CASSQEGDTEAFF. The gene calls are TRBV18 and TRBJ1-1, with D perhaps TRBD1 (6 bases). Germline V lookup: CDR1 KGHSH, CDR2 LQKENI. The CDR3 covers 13 residues. Trimming removed 4 bases at V and 3 bases at J, with 9 bases between.

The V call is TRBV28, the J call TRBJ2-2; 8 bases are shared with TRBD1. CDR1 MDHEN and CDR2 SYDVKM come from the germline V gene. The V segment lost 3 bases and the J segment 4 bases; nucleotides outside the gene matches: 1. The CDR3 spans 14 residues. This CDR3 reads CASSLDRATGELFF. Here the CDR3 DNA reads TGTGCCAGCAGTTTGGACAGGGCCACCGGGGAGCTGTTTTTT.

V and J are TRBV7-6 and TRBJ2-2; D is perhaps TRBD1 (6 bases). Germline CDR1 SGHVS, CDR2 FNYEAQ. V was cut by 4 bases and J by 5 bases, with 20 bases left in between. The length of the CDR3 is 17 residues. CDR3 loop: CASSWNDRRVRTGELFF. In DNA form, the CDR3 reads TGTGCCAGCAGCTGGAATGACAGGCGGGTTCGTACCGGGGAGCTGTTTTTT.

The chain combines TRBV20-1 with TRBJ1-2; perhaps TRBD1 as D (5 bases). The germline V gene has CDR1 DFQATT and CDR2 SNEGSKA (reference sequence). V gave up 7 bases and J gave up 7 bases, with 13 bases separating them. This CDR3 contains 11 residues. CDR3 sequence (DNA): TGCAGTGTACAGGAGCGGGGTGGCTACACCTTC. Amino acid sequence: CSVQERGGYTF.

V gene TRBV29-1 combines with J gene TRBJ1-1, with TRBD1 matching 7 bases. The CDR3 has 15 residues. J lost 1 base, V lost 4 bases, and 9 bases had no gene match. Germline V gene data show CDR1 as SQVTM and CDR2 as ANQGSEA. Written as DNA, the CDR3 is TGCAGCGTTGCGCGGACTGGGACAGCGAACACTGAAGCTTTCTTT. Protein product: CSVARTGTANTEAFF.